Reported below is one TCR beta chain. Germline V gene lookup returns CDR1 MNHEY and CDR2 SVGAGI. The CDR3 is 15 residues long. V was shortened by 2 bases and J by 0 bases, with 7 bases between the two germline ends. Authors' methods: Counts of nucleated cells, estimated from reference gene primer amplification, were obtained. This table comes from immunoSEQ multiplex PCR, and its TCRdb copy is limited to in-frame clones, with some not included. That table gives V, J and clone size, and the DNA gave D and trimming. The sample lists over 200,000 clones, about nine tenths occurring once. The sample belongs to a study of blood T cell repertoires in COVID-19. Study information: Material from acute and convalescent COVID-19 was sourced from the United States, Italy and Spain. T cells, B-cell-depleted T cells, or PBMCs provided the cDNA or gDNA that served as material.

The age range of participants was 18 to 89 years, with residence in approximately 25 US areas. The chain combines TRBV6-5 with TRBJ1-4; perhaps TRBD1 as D (5 bases). The receptor comes from a man between 18 and 29 years old who had recovered from COVID-19. Specimen: PBMCs or T cells enriched from blood (not recorded which). CDR3 sequence (DNA): TGTGCCAGCAGTTACCGGGGGGCAACTAATGAAAAACTGTTTTTT. As protein: CASSYRGATNEKLFF.